The present T cell receptor beta chain was sequenced within a study of T cells in localized non-small cell lung cancer. Study findings and constraints: There was higher T cell clonality in uninvolved adjacent lung than in tumor, and it was highest there. Longer overall survival was associated with a higher density of T cells in the blood. Appearance in adjacent lung was seen for a median roughly 56 of the top 100 tumor clones. A single tumor region was sequenced, leaving heterogeneity possible.

Germline-derived CDR1 and CDR2 are SGHVS and FNYEAQ. The V and J ends lost 2 bases and 4 bases respectively, with 12 bases between them. The CDR3 has 15 residues. As for this clone: Antigen unknown.

Method: immunoSEQ multiplex PCR; TCRdb's copy keeps in-frame clones and lacks some. The data show about 79,000 clones, 84% seen once. Sequencing was performed on peripheral blood, taken before any cancer treatment. The rearrangement links TRBV7-6 to TRBJ2-1, with D maybe TRBD1 (6 bases). This clonotype originated in an older female donor with stage I lung adenocarcinoma. The CDR3 coding sequence is TGTGCCAGCAGCTTAAACAGGGCGAATTACAATGAGCAGTTCTTC. Encoded protein: CASSLNRANYNEQFF.